These T cell receptor beta chains were read from a single sample in a study of CDR3 diversity in severe acne. TCRdb ran MiXCR on the PCR reads and lists one entry per CDR3 protein. The sample records approximately 79,000 distinct CDR3 sequences, 45% to 55% being singletons. What was sequenced was blood. Receptors originate from a male donor in good health, serving as a control. Both conserved end residues are part of each CDR3. The order of the fields is CDR3 length, V gene, clone size, J gene, D gene, CDR3 DNA, CDR3 protein. D genes are given only for firm matches. Clone size is shown for a subset of rows, as once, few, many or a class of expanded clone.

length: 15; V: TRBV27; size: NA; J: TRBJ2-1; D: NA; DNA: TGTGCCAGCAGGAGACTACCCCGGGGTTCCAGTGAGCAGTTCTTC; CDR3: CASRRLPRGSSEQFF
length: 12; V: TRBV19; size: NA; J: TRBJ1-2; D: NA; DNA: TGTGCCATTGGAGGGGAAAGCTTCGGCTACACCTTC; CDR3: CAIGGESFGYTF
length: 12; V: TRBV7-9; size: many; J: TRBJ2-7; D: NA; DNA: TGTGCCAGCAGCTTAGTTTCCGACGAGCAGTACTTC; CDR3: CASSLVSDEQYF
length: 16; V: TRBV11-2; size: many; J: TRBJ1-1; D: TRBD1; DNA: TGTGCCAGCAGCTTAAGGGAAGGACAGGGGAACACTGAAGCTTTCTTT; CDR3: CASSLREGQGNTEAFF
length: 14; V: TRBV20-1; size: NA; J: TRBJ2-7; D: TRBD2; DNA: TGCAGTGCCCTGGGCCTAGCGGGACCTTACGGGCAGTACTTC; CDR3: CSALGLAGPYGQYF
length: 15; V: TRBV6-5; size: NA; J: TRBJ2-5; D: NA; DNA: TGTGCCAGCGGCTCCTCGGGTGCGCTCCAGGAGACCCAGTACTTC; CDR3: CASGSSGALQETQYF
length: 14; V: TRBV6-1; size: many; J: TRBJ2-2; D: TRBD1; DNA: TGTGCCTCTACACAGGGGGCGGACACCGGGGAGCTGTTTTTT; CDR3: CASTQGADTGELFF
length: 13; V: TRBV6-5; size: many; J: TRBJ2-1; D: NA; DNA: TGTGCCAGCAGGACGGGAGCATACAATGAGCAGTTCTTC; CDR3: CASRTGAYNEQFF
length: 16; V: TRBV5-6; size: once; J: TRBJ2-7; D: TRBD1; DNA: TGTGCCGGCAGCTTGGTCGTGGCCCAGGGGGCCTACGAGCAGTACTTC; CDR3: CAGSLVVAQGAYEQYF
length: 14; V: TRBV7-9; size: medium-sized; J: TRBJ2-1; D: TRBD2; DNA: TGTGCCAGCAGGAACGTTAGCGGGGAGAATGAGCAGTTCTTC; CDR3: CASRNVSGENEQFF
length: 13; V: TRBV7-9; size: NA; J: TRBJ1-1; D: TRBD1; DNA: TGTGCCAGCAGCCGGGCGGGACAGTCGAAAGCTTTCTTT; CDR3: CASSRAGQSKAFF
length: 14; V: TRBV29-1; size: NA; J: TRBJ2-7; D: TRBD2; DNA: TGCAGCGTTGCGGGACGGGAGGGTTTCTACGAGCAGTACTTC; CDR3: CSVAGREGFYEQYF
length: 14; V: TRBV20-1; size: NA; J: TRBJ1-4; D: TRBD1; DNA: TGCAGTGCTCATCGCGTGGGACAGGGAGGAAAACTGTTTTTT; CDR3: CSAHRVGQGGKLFF
length: 13; V: TRBV4-1; size: NA; J: TRBJ2-2; D: NA; DNA: TGCGCCAGCAGTCGACTTCACACCGGGGAGCTGTTTTTT; CDR3: CASSRLHTGELFF
length: 13; V: TRBV5-4; size: NA; J: TRBJ2-7; D: NA; DNA: TGTGCCAGCAGCTCCATGGGCAGCCACAAGCAGTACTTC; CDR3: CASSSMGSHKQYF
length: 13; V: TRBV28; size: many; J: TRBJ1-6; D: NA; DNA: TGTGCCAGCAGTCCCGGACCAAATTCACCCCTCCACTTT; CDR3: CASSPGPNSPLHF
length: 13; V: TRBV2; size: NA; J: TRBJ1-5; D: NA; DNA: TGTGCCAGCAGTCCCAGGGGCAATCAGCCCCAGCATTTT; CDR3: CASSPRGNQPQHF
length: 16; V: TRBV7-9; size: many; J: TRBJ2-3; D: TRBD1; DNA: TGTGCCAGCAGCCGGCCCGGACAGGGGGGGACAGATACGCAGTATTTT; CDR3: CASSRPGQGGTDTQYF
length: 16; V: TRBV11-2; size: NA; J: TRBJ2-7; D: TRBD2; DNA: TGCGCCAGCAGCTTAACGGACGGGGGGGCCACCCTGCTTCTGTACTTC; CDR3: CASSLTDGGATLLLYF
length: 18; V: TRBV3-1; size: few; J: TRBJ2-1; D: TRBD1; DNA: TGTGCCAGCAGCCAGGCCTACCCGGGGACAGGGGGCTACAATGAGCAGTTCTTC; CDR3: CASSQAYPGTGGYNEQFF
length: 15; V: TRBV5-5; size: many; J: TRBJ1-2; D: NA; DNA: TGTGCCAGCAGCTTGGCCTCAGGGGCGACCTATGGCTACACCTTC; CDR3: CASSLASGATYGYTF
length: 16; V: TRBV5-1; size: many; J: TRBJ2-1; D: TRBD2; DNA: TGCGCCAGCAGCTTGTGGGCTAGCGGACAATACAATGAGCAGTTCTTC; CDR3: CASSLWASGQYNEQFF
length: 17; V: TRBV2; size: NA; J: TRBJ2-7; D: TRBD1; DNA: TGTGCCAGCAGCTCGAATGCTCCAGGGGGCATTCACTACGAGCAGTACTTC; CDR3: CASSSNAPGGIHYEQYF
length: 17; V: TRBV5-1; size: NA; J: TRBJ2-3; D: TRBD2; DNA: TGCGCCAGCAGCTCTACACGACTAGCGGGGGGGCGCGATACGCAGTATTTT; CDR3: CASSSTRLAGGRDTQYF
length: 14; V: TRBV29-1; size: few; J: TRBJ1-2; D: NA; DNA: TGCAGCGTTGAGACAGATTTTGTAAACTATGGCTACACCTTC; CDR3: CSVETDFVNYGYTF
length: 13; V: TRBV27; size: many; J: TRBJ1-1; D: TRBD1; DNA: TGTGCCAGCAGACCGCGACAGGGGGCGGAAGCTTTCTTT; CDR3: CASRPRQGAEAFF
length: 16; V: TRBV6-4; size: NA; J: TRBJ2-3; D: TRBD2; DNA: TGTGCCAGCAGTGACTCGACTAGCGGGAGGTGGCATACGCAGTATTTT; CDR3: CASSDSTSGRWHTQYF
length: 14; V: TRBV7-2; size: NA; J: TRBJ2-7; D: TRBD1; DNA: TGTGCCAGCAGCTTCCGGGACAGGGTTAGCGGGCAGTACTTC; CDR3: CASSFRDRVSGQYF
length: 14; V: TRBV19; size: NA; J: TRBJ2-7; D: NA; DNA: TGTGCCAGTAGTATAGTTCTAGGGGTATACGAGCAGTACTTC; CDR3: CASSIVLGVYEQYF
length: 12; V: TRBV29-1; size: NA; J: TRBJ2-7; D: TRBD1; DNA: TGCAGCGCGGGACAGCCTTCCTACGAGCAGTACTTC; CDR3: CSAGQPSYEQYF
length: 15; V: TRBV20-1; size: many; J: TRBJ1-5; D: TRBD1; DNA: TGCAGTGCTACCGGACAGGGGGTGGCCAATCAGCCCCAGCATTTT; CDR3: CSATGQGVANQPQHF
length: 12; V: TRBV25-1; size: many; J: TRBJ1-1; D: NA; DNA: TGTGCCAGCAGACCGGGAAACACTGAAGCTTTCTTT; CDR3: CASRPGNTEAFF
length: 15; V: TRBV10-3; size: NA; J: TRBJ2-7; D: NA; DNA: TGTGCCATCAGTGAGTCAGGGGGGGTCTCCTACGAGCAGTACTTC; CDR3: CAISESGGVSYEQYF
length: 15; V: TRBV10-3; size: many; J: TRBJ1-6; D: NA; DNA: TGTGCCATCAGTGAACTGGACAGTGCGCGTTCACCCCTCCACTTT; CDR3: CAISELDSARSPLHF
length: 15; V: TRBV7-2; size: NA; J: TRBJ1-2; D: NA; DNA: TGTGCCAGCAGCGAAGCGCACGGCGGGGTCTATGGCTACACCTTC; CDR3: CASSEAHGGVYGYTF
length: 15; V: TRBV6-5; size: few; J: TRBJ2-1; D: NA; DNA: TGTGCCATCAGTGAGTCCGGGACACTCTACAATGAGCAGTTCTTC; CDR3: CAISESGTLYNEQFF
length: 13; V: TRBV28; size: many; J: TRBJ2-7; D: NA; DNA: TGTGCCAGCGCCTCAGGGCGGACCTACGAGCAGTACTTC; CDR3: CASASGRTYEQYF
length: 21; V: TRBV7-3; size: NA; J: TRBJ2-7; D: NA; DNA: TGTGCCAGCAGCCTAACCCATGGCGAGACCGAACACCGGGGAGACTTCTACGAGCAGTACTTC; CDR3: CASSLTHGETEHRGDFYEQYF
length: 12; V: TRBV15; size: NA; J: TRBJ2-1; D: NA; DNA: TGTGCCACCAGCAGCCCCTACAATGAGCAGTTCTTC; CDR3: CATSSPYNEQFF
length: 13; V: TRBV29-1; size: medium-sized; J: TRBJ2-5; D: NA; DNA: TGCAGCGTTGACGAGGCCTACCAAGAGACCCAGTACTTC; CDR3: CSVDEAYQETQYF
length: 14; V: TRBV6-6; size: NA; J: TRBJ1-5; D: NA; DNA: TGTGCCAGCAGCGGTCAGGGTTTGGGTCAGCCCCAGCATTTT; CDR3: CASSGQGLGQPQHF
length: 15; V: TRBV20-1; size: many; J: TRBJ2-6; D: NA; DNA: TGCAGTGCAACAGATATGTGGCCCGGGGCCAACGTCCTGACTTTC; CDR3: CSATDMWPGANVLTF
length: 14; V: TRBV6-6; size: NA; J: TRBJ1-5; D: NA; DNA: TGTGCCAGCAGCCCCGATGGGGCGGGCCAGCCCCAGCATTTT; CDR3: CASSPDGAGQPQHF
length: 14; V: TRBV25-1; size: many; J: TRBJ1-4; D: TRBD1; DNA: TGTGCCAGCAGTTCGACAGGGTTTGGGAAAAAACTGTTTTTT; CDR3: CASSSTGFGKKLFF
length: 17; V: TRBV14; size: NA; J: TRBJ2-5; D: TRBD2; DNA: TGTGCCAGCAGCCGGTTACTAGCGGGGGGGCCAGAGGAGACCCAGTACTTC; CDR3: CASSRLLAGGPEETQYF
length: 14; V: TRBV5-1; size: NA; J: TRBJ2-7; D: NA; DNA: TGCGCCAGCAGCTTGGTCTCAGGCTCCTACGAGCAGTACTTC; CDR3: CASSLVSGSYEQYF